The clone carrying this TCR beta chain has a handful of counts. Its antigen is as yet unknown. The investigators reverse transcribed all of the isolated RNA, so they sequenced expressed TCRB transcripts. Generated by immunoSEQ multiplex PCR, the TCRdb table keeps only in-frame clones and is missing some. The table shows 900,000 or so clones, with roughly a sixth occurring only once. These data belong to a study of beta chain features in type 1 diabetes. Regarding the study as a whole: PCR might show a preference for shorter templates, equally across patients and controls. There were fewer insertions and more deletions at the VDJ junctions of type 1 diabetes patients.

The V and J ends lost 2 bases and 6 bases respectively, with 13 bases between them. Germline lookup yields CDR1 SGHVT and CDR2 SQSDAQ. The CDR3 length is 15 residues. Donors contributed one heparinised blood draw apiece, averaging around 100 mL. The clonotype was recovered from a young woman in good health. The chain uses TRBV7-4 and TRBJ1-4; no clear D gene. The sample was naive CD4+ T cells from blood. DNA of the CDR3: TGTGCCAGCAGCTTATTACGACGGAAAGATGAAAAACTGTTTTTT. Encoded protein: CASSLLRRKDEKLFF.